The 3 T cell receptor beta chains listed next were all sequenced from one sample in a study of T cell responses to AZD1222 COVID-19 vaccine. Profiling relied on immunoSEQ multiplex PCR, and the TCRdb table lists in-frame clones only, not all of them. The table has tens of thousands of clones, approximately 91% seen once. The material was peripheral blood, obtained on day 0 of MenACWY control vaccination. The receptor source for this set is an adult in good health.

The rearrangement joins TRBV7-9 to TRBJ2-7; perhaps D is TRBD1 or TRBD2 (6 bases each). V lost 1 base and J lost 7, with 11 bases in between. CDR3 length: 13 amino acids. Germline values: CDR1 SEHNR, CDR2 FQNEAQ (reference sequence). As DNA, the CDR3 is TGTGCCAGCAGCTTAGGGTCGGGGGCAGAGCAGTACTTC. Translation gives CASSLGSGAEQYF.

The chain has TRBV19 and TRBJ1-1, with D possibly being TRBD1 (6 bases). The CDR3 extends over 14 amino acids. Trimming pared 9 bases from V and 1 base from J, leaving 15 bases between. The germline V gene encodes CDR1 LNHDA and CDR2 SQIVND (reference sequence). For the CDR3, the DNA is TGTGCCAGCAACTACGGGACACAGAACACTGAAGCTTTCTTT. Its protein is CASNYGTQNTEAFF.

This chain connects TRBV28 to TRBJ2-2; D uncertain. CDR1 MDHEN and CDR2 SYDVKM come from the germline V gene. V gave up 3 bases and J gave up 2 bases, with 13 bases separating them. The CDR3 extends over 16 amino acids. The CDR3 loop reads CASSFGFSGNTGELFF. The CDR3 DNA reads as TGTGCCAGCAGTTTTGGTTTTTCGGGTAACACCGGGGAGCTGTTTTTT.